The 9 T cell receptor beta chains reported below all come from one sample, sequenced in a study of shared clonotypes between healthy human individuals. Sequencing was performed with immunoSEQ multiplex PCR; in TCRdb, only in-frame clones are kept and a portion is missing. The sample consists of 600,000 to 800,000 clones, around 70% of them appearing once. The material sequenced was memory CD4+ T cells sorted from blood. As to subset: CD45RA-negative fraction. The origin of the receptors is a woman between 25 and 40 years old in good health.

The chain employs TRBV28 and TRBJ2-7; a possible D gene is TRBD2 (5 bases). This CDR3 comprises 15 residues. Germline V gene lookup returns CDR1 MDHEN and CDR2 SYDVKM. V was pared by 6 bases and J by 2 bases, with 17 bases between. Here the CDR3 DNA reads TGTGCCAGCAGCGAGTTCCTGCTAGCCACCTACGAGCAGTACTTC. Translating it yields CASSEFLLATYEQYF. Full variable domain (missing parts from reference TRBV28 and TRBJ2-7): DVKVTQSSRYLVKRTGEKVFLECVQDMDHENMFWYRQDPGLGLRLIYFSYDVKMKEKGDIPEGYSVSREKKERFSLILESASTNQTSMYLCASSEFLLATYEQYFGPGTRLTVT.

This chain uses TRBV28 with TRBJ1-4; 10 bases are a match to TRBD1. J gave up 6 bases and V 6 bases, and 7 bases lay outside the gene matches. The germline CDR1 and CDR2 sequences are MDHEN and SYDVKM. The CDR3 length is 15 residues. The CDR3 DNA reads TGTGCCAGCAGACCGGACAGGGGGGCATATGAAAAACTGTTTTTT. Its protein is CASRPDRGAYEKLFF.

The V gene is TRBV6-1, the J gene TRBJ1-2; the D is unclear. Per germline, CDR1 MNHNS and CDR2 SASEGT. The CDR3 spans 14 residues. V dropped 10 bases and J dropped 0 bases, with 15 bases sitting between them. CDR3 loop: CATNWGGTNYGYTF. CDR3 nucleotide sequence: TGTGCCACCAATTGGGGAGGGACTAACTATGGCTACACCTTC.

The rearrangement joins TRBV6-4 to TRBJ2-3; 9 nucleotides agree with TRBD2. This CDR3 contains 15 residues. Trimming took 5 bases from V and 6 from J; bases not matched to a gene: 9. The germline V gene has CDR1 MRHNA and CDR2 SNTAGT. CDR3 nucleotide sequence: TGTGCCAGCAGTCCTCTAGCGGGATTGTCGGATACGCAGTATTTT. This sequence encodes CASSPLAGLSDTQYF.

This clone was detected only a few times. The chain is built from TRBV5-4 and TRBJ1-1; 7 bases agree with TRBD1. Germline lookup yields CDR1 SGHNT and CDR2 YYREEE (reference sequence). This CDR3 is built from 15 residues. Trimming took 4 bases from V and 1 from J; bases not matched to a gene: 7. This CDR3 is CASSLQGVSNTEAFF. The CDR3 nucleotides read TGTGCCAGCAGCCTCCAGGGGGTTTCGAACACTGAAGCTTTCTTT.

In this sample, this clone turned up a few times. The chain is built from TRBV27 and TRBJ1-2; tentatively, D is TRBD1 (5 bases). V gave up 5 bases and J gave up 2 bases, with 18 bases separating them. Germline CDR1 reads MNHEY; CDR2 reads SMNVEV (reference sequence). The CDR3 covers 16 residues. CDR3 nucleotide sequence: TGTGCCAGCAGTCCCTACCGGGACTGGGGGAACTATGGCTACACCTTC. Amino acids: CASSPYRDWGNYGYTF.

The chain links TRBV5-6 to TRBJ2-1, with D perhaps given as TRBD1 or TRBD2 (5 bases each). V was shortened by 2 bases and J by 7 bases, with 16 bases between the two germline ends. The germline gives CDR1 SGHDT, CDR2 YYEEEE. The CDR3 is 15 amino acids. CDR3: CASSFLGAGRNEQFF. Here the CDR3 DNA reads TGTGCCAGCAGCTTTCTCGGGGCAGGCCGAAATGAGCAGTTCTTC.

V is TRBV7-9 and J is TRBJ2-7, with D unclear. This CDR3 has 11 amino acids. The ends were cut back, 1 base at V and 5 bases at J, with 3 bases in the middle. The germline gives CDR1 SEHNR, CDR2 FQNEAQ (reference sequence). CDR3 sequence (DNA): TGTGCCAGCAGCTTAGGGGACGAGCAGTACTTC. Translated: CASSLGDEQYF. The full variable domain, with the rest looked up from reference TRBV7-9 and TRBJ2-7, is DTGVSQNPRHKITKRGQNVTFRCDPISEHNRLYWYRQTLGQGPEFLTYFQNEAQLEKSRLLSDRFSAERPKGSFSTLEIQRTEQGDSAMYLCASSLGDEQYFGPGTRLTVT.

In regard to this clone: The same CDR3 can be traced to other DNA sequences in this sample. The V call is TRBV7-9, the J call TRBJ1-1; maybe TRBD1 (6 bases). The length of the CDR3 is 16 residues. V shed 1 base and J shed 1 base, with 13 bases lying between them. Looked up from germline, CDR1 is SEHNR and CDR2 is FQNEAQ (reference sequence). DNA of the CDR3: TGTGCCAGCAGCTTAGGGGGGGCTCCCGGGAACACTGAAGCTTTCTTT. Translated: CASSLGGAPGNTEAFF.